The clone carrying this TCR beta chain was seen a handful of times. The data derive from a study of patients and donors after allogeneic stem cell transplantation. TCRdb reprocessed the RT-PCR reads via MiXCR and lists one record per CDR3 protein. The data contain roughly 200,000 distinct CDR3 sequences, around 40% of them singletons. Trimming took 0 bases from V and 5 from J, leaving 14 bases between them. Germline V gives CDR1 DFQATT, CDR2 SNEGSKA (reference sequence). The CDR3 totals 15 residues. The specimen was blood, either unsorted or a sorted T cell fraction (not recorded which). The rearrangement joins TRBV20-1 to TRBJ1-5; TRBD1 is a possible D gene (6 bases). The sequence was obtained from a human donor who was either an allogeneic HSCT recipient or a stem cell or donor lymphocyte infusion donor (not recorded which). It is not recorded whose cells these are; they may come from a transplant donor. The CDR3 DNA follows: TGCAGTGCTAGAGATTTCGACAGGACGGATCAGCCCCAGCATTTT. It encodes CSARDFDRTDQPQHF.